The source of this TCR beta chain is a study of blood T cell repertoires in COVID-19. Turning to the study itself: The samples span acute and convalescent COVID-19 from the United States, Italy and Spain. PBMCs, B-cell-depleted T cells, or T cells were the source of the cDNA or gDNA that made up the material.

The authors' processing: By means of reference gene primer amplification, nucleated cell counts were estimated. Clones were sequenced by immunoSEQ multiplex PCR, and TCRdb holds only the in-frame ones, with some missing. V and J calls and clone size are copied from that table; D and trimming were computed from the DNA. This repertoire shows about 170,000 clones, around four fifths found once; its top ten account for about 2.1%. The CDR3 consists of 14 residues. CDR1 is SGHRS, CDR2 YFSETQ, per germline. Trimming removed 0 bases from V and 6 bases from J, with 12 bases in between. The chain has TRBV5-1 and TRBJ1-1, with D possibly matching TRBD1 (5 bases). Sequencing used peripheral blood. This clonotype originated in a woman of 80 years or more with acute or convalescent COVID-19. For the CDR3, the DNA is TGCGCCAGCAGCTTGGTCGCGGGGGAGGCTGAAGCTTTCTTT. This encodes CASSLVAGEAEAFF. Combining the CDR3 with reference TRBV5-1 and TRBJ1-1 gives the whole variable domain KAGVTQTPRYLIKTRGQQVTLSCSPISGHRSVSWYQQTPGQGLQFLFEYFSETQRNKGNFPGRFSGRQFSNSRSEMNVSTLELGDSALYLCASSLVAGEAEAFFGQGTRLTVV.